This T cell receptor beta chain was sequenced during a study of control samples from healthy donors and cancer patients. Sequencing used immunoSEQ multiplex PCR; TCRdb keeps in-frame clones, though not all of them. The table lists around 170,000 clones, about 91% of them singletons. Trimming cost V 4 bases and J 10 bases, with 11 bases left between them. CDR3 length: 13 amino acids. Germline V gene sequence: CDR1 SNHLY, CDR2 FYNNEI. The chain carries TRBV2 and TRBJ1-6, with D tentatively TRBD1 (6 bases). Input material: blood. This clonotype was obtained from a woman aged 30 to 39 in good health. CDR3 sequence reads: CASSGQVWSPLHF. DNA of the CDR3: TGTGCCAGCAGTGGACAGGTTTGGTCACCCCTCCACTTT.